This entry lists 7 T cell receptor beta chains sequenced from one sample in a study of beta chain features in type 1 diabetes. Expressed TCRB transcripts were sequenced, since all the RNA that had been isolated was reverse transcribed. Libraries were prepared by immunoSEQ multiplex PCR; TCRdb keeps only in-frame clonotypes and omits some of them. Here the sample spans hundreds of thousands of clones, around 13% being singletons. The sample taken for sequencing was central memory CD4+ T cells from blood. These receptors came from a man aged 25 to 40 in good health.

This rearrangement joins TRBV6-5 to TRBJ1-2, with 7 bases matching TRBD1. V trimming: 0 bases; J trimming: 3 bases; junction bases outside the gene matches: 7. This CDR3 region has 16 residues. Per germline, CDR1 MNHEY and CDR2 SVGAGI. This CDR3 reads CASSYSSGGQHYGYTF. The CDR3 region has the DNA TGTGCCAGCAGTTACTCGAGTGGGGGACAGCACTATGGCTACACCTTC.

The chain uses TRBV11-2 and TRBJ1-5; TRBD1 might be the D (5 bases). Trimming left V 5 bases short and J 4 bases short, with 12 bases between. This CDR3 spans 14 amino acids. Germline assignment: CDR1 SGHAT and CDR2 FQNNGV. CDR3 amino acids: CASSRVPGNQPQHF. CDR3 coding DNA: TGTGCCAGCAGCCGAGTTCCAGGGAATCAGCCCCAGCATTTT.

The chain carries TRBV5-4 and TRBJ2-6; no clear D gene. The CDR3 is 16 amino acids. Germline values: CDR1 SGHNT, CDR2 YYREEE (reference sequence). V dropped 2 bases and J dropped 0 bases, with 9 bases sitting between them. CDR3 DNA sequence: TGTGCCAGCAGCTTTCTATTAGACTCTGGGGCCAACGTCCTGACTTTC. Its protein product is CASSFLLDSGANVLTF.

This clone showed up many times. The sample has other DNA sequences that encode this CDR3 too. V gene TRBV9 combines with J gene TRBJ1-1; D remains ambiguous. Trimming pared 4 bases from V and 2 bases from J, leaving 9 bases between. Germline CDR1 reads SGDLS; CDR2 reads YYNGEE. The CDR3 extends over 13 amino acids. The CDR3 DNA is TGTGCCAGCAGCTCAGACATTAACACTGAAGCTTTCTTT. Protein: CASSSDINTEAFF.

This clone was counted only a few times. CDR3 region: CSVALLTGIQETQYF. The CDR3 region has the DNA TGCAGCGTTGCCTTATTGACAGGGATACAAGAGACCCAGTACTTC. This chain joins TRBV29-1 and TRBJ2-5, with 7 bases matching TRBD1. J was trimmed by 2 bases and V by 4 bases; bases with no gene match: 10. The V gene's germline CDR1 is SQVTM and CDR2 ANQGSEA. This CDR3 is 15 amino acids long.

This clone turned up a few times. The rearrangement links TRBV7-2 to TRBJ1-3; D is uncertain. CDR3 length: 14 amino acids. V dropped 1 base and J dropped 2 bases, with 6 bases sitting between them. The germline V gene encodes CDR1 SGHTA and CDR2 FQGNSA. The CDR3 sequence: CASSLGRTGNTIYF. The CDR3 nucleotides read TGTGCCAGCAGCTTAGGCAGAACTGGAAACACCATATATTTT.

This clone was recorded many times. J is TRBJ2-1 and V is TRBV27, with 7 bases identical to TRBD2. The V gene's germline CDR1 is MNHEY and CDR2 SMNVEV (reference sequence). Germline trimming cut 5 bases from V and 9 bases from J; bases unmatched to any gene: 7. The CDR3 contains 13 residues. Here the CDR3 reads CASSKTSWVEQFF. Written as DNA, the CDR3 is TGTGCCAGCAGTAAGACTAGCTGGGTTGAGCAGTTCTTC.